Listed below are T cell receptor beta chains from one sample, sequenced in a study of shared clonotypes between healthy human individuals. TCRdb keeps only in-frame clones here, not all; method: immunoSEQ multiplex PCR. The sample shows 850,000 to 1,200,000 clones, approximately 68% of them seen only once. Input material: memory CD4+ T cells sorted from blood. These receptors all come from a man aged 18 to 30 in good health. Each CDR3 is given with its conserved first and last residue. The D gene is left open where the match is weak. Clone size is not always given. Where it is, it says once, few, many or a class for expanded clones.

v_call	clone_size	j_call	d_call	cdr3_nt	cdr3_aa
TRBV19	few	TRBJ1-6	.	TGTGCCAGTAGTACACCTCGGACATCTATGAGCTCCTATAATTCACCCCTCCACTTT	CASSTPRTSMSSYNSPLHF
TRBV2	.	TRBJ1-1	.	TGTGCCAGCAGTGGTTGGGGGAACACTGAAGCTTTCTTT	CASSGWGNTEAFF
TRBV30	few	TRBJ2-6	TRBD2	TGTGCCTGGAGTGGCAGCGGGGGGGCCTCTGGGGCCAACGTCCTGACTTTC	CAWSGSGGASGANVLTF
TRBV5-1	few	TRBJ2-2	.	TGCGCCAGCAGCTTGAGTCTAGCTGGCGGGGAGCTGTTTTTT	CASSLSLAGGELFF
TRBV6-1	.	TRBJ2-3	.	TGTGCCAGCAGTGAAGCTTGGGTTCCTACGATCGTATTT	CASSEAWVPTIVF
TRBV15	.	TRBJ2-1	TRBD2	TGTGCCACCAGCTCCCCCAAGCGGGGGGGACACAATGAGCAGTTCTTC	CATSSPKRGGHNEQFF
TRBV10-3	.	TRBJ1-5	TRBD1	TGTGCCATCAGTGAGCCCGGACAGGGGAATCAGCCCCAGCATTTT	CAISEPGQGNQPQHF
TRBV10-2	.	TRBJ1-2	.	TGCGCCAGCAGTGAATCTGGGAACTATGGCTACACCTTC	CASSESGNYGYTF
TRBV7-9	.	TRBJ2-1	.	TGTGCCAGCAGCTTATTCCAGGGAAATGAGCAGTTCTTC	CASSLFQGNEQFF
TRBV7-2	.	TRBJ1-1	.	TGTGCCAGCAGCTTATCCAGGGTGAACACTGAAGCTTTCTTT	CASSLSRVNTEAFF
TRBV7-2	.	TRBJ1-2	.	TGTGCCAGCAGCTCTGGACAGTGGTGGAATGGCTACACCTTC	CASSSGQWWNGYTF
TRBV28	.	TRBJ1-6	.	TGTGCCAGCAGCAGGCAAGGGAATTCACCCCTCCACTTT	CASSRQGNSPLHF
TRBV19	few	TRBJ1-3	.	TGTGCCAGTAGTATAGGTCAGTTCTCTGGAAACACCATATATTTT	CASSIGQFSGNTIYF
TRBV11-2	.	TRBJ1-1	.	TGTGCCAGCAGGGCTCAGGGGACGGGTGAAGCTTTCTTT	CASRAQGTGEAFF
TRBV5-4	.	TRBJ2-5	.	TGTGCCAGCAGCCTCCAGTACTTC	CASSLQYF
TRBV6-1	.	TRBJ1-2	.	TGTGCCACCAGGATGGGAGGGGATAGGTACACCTTC	CATRMGGDRYTF
TRBV5-1	.	TRBJ2-3	TRBD2	TGCGCCAGCAGCTTGGCTTTCCTAGCGGGAGGCACAGATACGCAGTATTTT	CASSLAFLAGGTDTQYF
TRBV10-1	.	TRBJ1-1	TRBD1	TGCGCCAGCAGGGACAGGGAGAACACTGAAGCTTTCTTT	CASRDRENTEAFF
TRBV11-2	once	TRBJ2-7	.	TGTGCCAGCAGCTTACCAGAAGCCAGGGTCTACGAGCAGTACTTC	CASSLPEARVYEQYF
TRBV5-6	.	TRBJ2-1	.	TGTGCCAGCTCACTTGTGTACAATGAGCAGTTCTTC	CASSLVYNEQFF
TRBV30	.	TRBJ2-1	.	TGTGCCTGGAGTGGCGGGTTGGGCTCCTACAATGAGCAGTTCTTC	CAWSGGLGSYNEQFF
TRBV6-1	.	TRBJ1-3	.	TGTGCCAGCAGTGAAAGGGCAGGGACTGGAAACACCATATATTTT	CASSERAGTGNTIYF
TRBV7-2	.	TRBJ2-7	.	TGTGCCAGCAGCTCACGGAACGCTTACGAGCAGTACTTC	CASSSRNAYEQYF
TRBV19	.	TRBJ1-4	TRBD1	TGTGCCAGTAGTAAAGACAGGGGGCAATGGAGTGAAAAACTGTTTTTT	CASSKDRGQWSEKLFF
TRBV5-1	.	TRBJ2-1	.	TGCGCCAGCAGAAGGAACAATGAGCAGTTCTTC	CASRRNNEQFF
TRBV18	.	TRBJ1-5	.	TGTGCCAGCTCCCTTCAGGGACGGGATCAGCCCCAGCATTTT	CASSLQGRDQPQHF
TRBV18	once	TRBJ1-1	.	TGTGCCAGCTCACCACCAGCGGCCGTTGAGAACACTGAAGCTTTCTTT	CASSPPAAVENTEAFF
TRBV5-1	few	TRBJ1-2	.	TGCGCCAGCAGCTTACACAGTAACTATGGCTACACCTTC	CASSLHSNYGYTF
TRBV7-9	.	TRBJ1-1	.	TGTGCCAGCAGCTTAGTGAACACTGAAGCTTTCTTT	CASSLVNTEAFF
TRBV5-1	.	TRBJ1-1	.	TGCGCCAGCAGTTTTGGACAGACGAACACTGAAGCTTTCTTT	CASSFGQTNTEAFF
TRBV5-6	.	TRBJ2-5	.	TGTGCCAGCAGCCATTCACTTTCCAGGGTGGTAGAAGAGACCCAGTACTTC	CASSHSLSRVVEETQYF
TRBV10-3	.	TRBJ1-2	.	TGTGCCATCAGTGCGTCTACAGGGAACTATGGCTACACCTTC	CAISASTGNYGYTF
TRBV19	few	TRBJ1-4	.	TGTGCCAGTAGGGGAACAGGGAAGTCCCGTGAAAAACTGTTTTTT	CASRGTGKSREKLFF
TRBV23-1	.	TRBJ1-1	.	TGCGCCAGCAGTCCTTACACTGAAGCTTTCTTT	CASSPYTEAFF
TRBV7-2	.	TRBJ1-5	.	TGTGCCAGCAGCTTACAGACAGGATATAGCAATCAGCCCCAGCATTTT	CASSLQTGYSNQPQHF
TRBV10-2	once	TRBJ1-2	TRBD1	TGCGCCAGCAGTTCGGGACAGGGGGTTGGCTACACCTTC	CASSSGQGVGYTF
TRBV5-5	few	TRBJ1-3	.	TGTGCCAGCAGGGAGGCTAACTCTGGAAACACCATATATTTT	CASREANSGNTIYF
TRBV7-9	few	TRBJ1-2	TRBD1	TGTGCCAGCAGCCGGAGTGACAGGGTTGGCTACACCTTC	CASSRSDRVGYTF
TRBV30	.	TRBJ1-1	.	TGTGCCTGGCGGGCGGGAGGGGACACTGAAGCTTTCTTT	CAWRAGGDTEAFF
TRBV6-1	.	TRBJ1-2	.	TGTGCCAGCAGTGATTTAGGACAGCGGGGCTACACCTTC	CASSDLGQRGYTF
TRBV5-4	.	TRBJ2-2	.	TGTGCCAGCAGCTTGGGGTGGGATTCGAGCGGGGAGCTGTTTTTT	CASSLGWDSSGELFF
TRBV5-1	once	TRBJ2-1	.	TGCGCCAGCAGCTTGGTCGCGGACCACAATGAGCAGTTCTTC	CASSLVADHNEQFF
TRBV9	.	TRBJ1-3	.	TGTGCCAGCAGCGTAGGTCCCGCCTCTGGAAACACCATATATTTT	CASSVGPASGNTIYF
TRBV7-8	.	TRBJ2-1	.	TGTGCCAGCAGCTTATGGGGAGGGGGGAGAAGCTCCTACAATGAGCAGTTCTTC	CASSLWGGGRSSYNEQFF
TRBV6-6	.	TRBJ2-7	TRBD2	TGTGCCAGCAGTCGGACTAGCGGGTACGAGCAGTACTTC	CASSRTSGYEQYF
TRBV5-5	once	TRBJ1-1	.	TGTGCCAGCAGGCGGGGGGTTTCGAACACTGAAGCTTTCTTT	CASRRGVSNTEAFF
TRBV5-1	.	TRBJ2-5	TRBD2	TGCGCCAGCAGCTGGGGGACTAGCGGGAGGGCCTCCCAAGAGACCCAGTACTTC	CASSWGTSGRASQETQYF
TRBV4-1	.	TRBJ2-5	TRBD2	TGCGCCAGCAGCCGACTAGCGGGGGGGCTGGAGACCCAGTACTTC	CASSRLAGGLETQYF
TRBV21-1	few	TRBJ2-2	.	TGTGCCAGCAGCCCCTGTAATCCTAGCTCCGCCGGGGAGCTGTTTTTT	CASSPCNPSSAGELFF
TRBV30	few	TRBJ2-7	.	TGTGCCTGGAGTGTAAGCCGAGGAGGTTACGAGCAGTACTTC	CAWSVSRGGYEQYF
TRBV5-1	.	TRBJ1-2	.	TGCGCCAGCAGCGGGGGTGACAATAACTATGGCTACACCTTC	CASSGGDNNYGYTF
TRBV6-1	.	TRBJ2-2	.	TGTGCCAGCAGTACGAGGGACGGTGGGCCCGGGGAGCTGTTTTTT	CASSTRDGGPGELFF
TRBV7-6	.	TRBJ1-1	TRBD1	TGTGCCAGCAGCCGACAGGGGAACACTGAAGCTTTCTTT	CASSRQGNTEAFF
TRBV28	.	TRBJ2-7	.	TGTGCCAGCAGTAGCCGGGAGACAGGGTCCCACGAGCAGTACTTC	CASSSRETGSHEQYF
TRBV6-4	.	TRBJ1-2	TRBD1	TGTGCCAGCAGTGACTCGGACAGGGAAAGCGGCTACACCTTC	CASSDSDRESGYTF
TRBV19	.	TRBJ2-7	.	TGTGCCAGTAGTATCCGGCGGGGGCCCCCTTACGAGCAGTACTTC	CASSIRRGPPYEQYF
TRBV7-9	many	TRBJ1-1	.	TGTGCCAGCAGCTCTTCAGCCATGAACACTGAAGCTTTCTTT	CASSSSAMNTEAFF